The 32 T cell receptor beta chains below all came from one sample that was sequenced in a study of T cells in Graves' hyperthyroidism and ophthalmopathy. RNA transcripts were the template for amplifying TCR beta CDR3 regions. The HTBI primer set drove a first-round RT-PCR of the TCR CDR3. One entry per CDR3 protein results from TCRdb running MiXCR on the multiplex PCR reads. Of about 350,000 distinct CDR3 sequences in the sample, 15% to 20% were seen once. The sequenced material came from blood. These receptors were taken from a woman aged 18-29 years with Graves' hyperthyroidism.

The sample holds many counts of this clonotype. The chain has TRBV10-2 and TRBJ2-5; 9 bases map to TRBD1. The germline gives CDR1 WSHSY, CDR2 SAAADI. V was clipped by 6 bases and J by 5 bases; unmatched bases: 7. The CDR3 consists of 14 residues. The CDR3 DNA is TGCGCCAGCAGGGAGACAGGGGGTCGGGAGACCCAGTACTTC. It specifies CASRETGGRETQYF.

This clonotype was recorded many times. The chain uses TRBV28 and TRBJ1-5; D not resolved. This CDR3 has 12 amino acids. The germline CDR1 and CDR2 sequences are MDHEN and SYDVKM. Deletions cut 5 bases from V and 7 bases from J, with 9 bases between. The CDR3 protein is CASSESKQPQHF. The CDR3 coding sequence is TGTGCCAGCAGTGAATCCAAACAGCCCCAGCATTTT.

In its sample, this clonotype was seen many times. The chain is built from TRBV15 and TRBJ2-3; perhaps TRBD1 as D (5 bases). Germline lookup yields CDR1 LNHNV and CDR2 YYDKDF (reference sequence). V was pared by 8 bases and J by 4 bases, with 22 bases between. This CDR3 has 16 amino acids. Here the CDR3 DNA reads TGTGCCACCGCCCCCTACCCCTCTCAGGGTCCAGATACGCAGTATTTT. Translating it yields CATAPYPSQGPDTQYF.

This clonotype was seen at least ten times. The V gene is TRBV30, the J gene TRBJ1-1; tentative D call: TRBD1 (6 bases). The V gene lost 0 bases and the J gene lost 12 bases, with 23 bases spanning the gap. Germline CDR1 and CDR2: GTSNPN and SVGIG (reference sequence). The CDR3 contains 15 residues. The CDR3 DNA sequence: TGTGCCTGGAGTGTACGGACAGACAGAGGCCCGAGGACTTTCTTT. Translating it yields CAWSVRTDRGPRTFF.

This clonotype appeared many times. The chain is built from TRBV7-9 and TRBJ1-1; maybe TRBD1 (5 bases). Germline assignment: CDR1 SEHNR and CDR2 FQNEAQ (reference sequence). Trimming took off 3 bases at V and 2 bases at J, with 10 bases between the two ends. The CDR3 has 14 amino acids. The CDR3 protein is CASSLGHPNTEAFF. For the CDR3, the DNA is TGTGCCAGCAGCTTGGGGCACCCCAACACTGAAGCTTTCTTT.

The table lists this clonotype with a few counts. The rearrangement joins TRBV24-1 to TRBJ2-3, with D uncertain. V was pared by 9 bases and J by 0 bases, with 12 bases between. The CDR3 is 14 amino acids. Germline V CDR1 and CDR2: KGHDR, SFDVKD. The CDR3 DNA reads as TGTGCCACCCCAGCGAGTACTAGCACAGATACGCAGTATTTT. Its translation is CATPASTSTDTQYF.

This clonotype occurred many times. This chain connects TRBV4-1 to TRBJ1-2; D gene uncertain. Germline assignment: CDR1 MGHRA and CDR2 YSYEKL. Trimming stripped 3 bases from V and 12 bases from J, with 17 bases between. This CDR3 is 13 amino acids long. The CDR3 is CASSQPAGTVDTF. CDR3 bases: TGCGCCAGCAGCCAGCCGGCGGGCACCGTGGACACCTTC.

This clonotype was picked up a small number of times. This sequence may be a read error, since a much larger clone differs from it by one base. The J gene is TRBJ1-1, the V gene TRBV18; TRBD1 might be the D (5 bases). The germline V gene encodes CDR1 KGHSH and CDR2 LQKENI. The length of the CDR3 is 12 residues. In DNA form, the CDR3 reads TGTGCCAGCCTAAACAGGAACACTGAAGCTCTCTTT. This gives the protein CASLNRNTEALF. Combining the CDR3 with reference TRBV18 and TRBJ1-1 gives the whole variable domain NAGVMQNPRHLVRRRGQEARLRCSPMKGHSHVYWYRQLPEEGLKFMVYLQKENIIDESGMPKERFSAEFPKEGPSILRIQQVVRGDSAAYFCASLNRNTEALFGQGTRLTVV.

This clonotype was counted at least ten times. The rearrangement uses TRBV6-5 and TRBJ2-7; 7 positions agree with TRBD1. This CDR3 has 13 amino acids. The V segment lost 6 bases and the J segment 2 bases; nucleotides outside the gene matches: 4. Germline loops: CDR1 MNHEY, CDR2 SVGAGI. DNA of the CDR3: TGTGCCAGCAGGCCAGGGGGTGCCTACGAGCAGTACTTC. It codes for CASRPGGAYEQYF.

This clonotype was detected ten times or more. This rearrangement joins TRBV2 to TRBJ1-3; 8 positions agree with TRBD1. J gave up 0 bases and V 4 bases, and 8 bases lay outside the gene matches. CDR1 SNHLY and CDR2 FYNNEI come from the germline V gene. The CDR3 spans 17 residues. The CDR3 DNA reads TGTGCCAGCAGTGTATACAGGGGGATACACTCTGGAAACACCATATATTTT. As protein: CASSVYRGIHSGNTIYF.

This clonotype was counted many times. The DNA of the CDR3 is TGTGCCACTCAGTCTGACTACGAGCAGTACTTC. Residues: CATQSDYEQYF. V is TRBV7-8 and J is TRBJ2-7; D gene uncertain. Trimming pared 10 bases from V and 3 bases from J, leaving 10 bases between. CDR1 and CDR2 (germline): SGHVS, FQNEAQ. The CDR3 runs 11 residues.

The chain has TRBV12-3 or TRBV12-4 and TRBJ2-5, with D tentatively TRBD1 (6 bases). The CDR3 runs to 17 residues. The germline V and J ends were trimmed by 2 bases and 1 base, with 17 bases remaining between them. Written as DNA, the CDR3 is TGTGCCAGCAGTTTACCGAGGGCAGGGGAGCCCCAAGAGACCCAGTACTTC. Encoded protein: CASSLPRAGEPQETQYF.

At least ten counts were recorded for this clonotype. The chain employs TRBV5-1 and TRBJ1-1; D is perhaps TRBD1 (5 bases). This CDR3 has 15 residues. Trimming removed 4 bases at V and 0 bases at J, with 13 bases between. Germline-derived CDR1 and CDR2 are SGHRS and YFSETQ. The CDR3 reads CASSLGTPMNTEAFF. The CDR3 nucleotides are TGCGCCAGCAGCCTAGGGACGCCGATGAACACTGAAGCTTTCTTT.

This clonotype has ten or more counts. The J gene is TRBJ1-1, the V gene TRBV6-1; D unresolved. V was clipped by 6 bases and J by 2 bases, with 4 bases between them. The CDR3 covers 11 residues. The germline CDR1 and CDR2 sequences are MNHNS and SASEGT. Here the CDR3 reads CASSSNTEAFF. The CDR3 coding sequence is TGTGCCAGCAGCTCCAACACTGAAGCTTTCTTT.

This clonotype was seen repeatedly, ten times or more. The genes are TRBV10-3 and TRBJ2-5, with D possibly matching TRBD2 (7 bases). V dropped 2 bases and J dropped 5 bases, with 12 bases sitting between them. Germline values: CDR1 ENHRY, CDR2 SYGVKD. The CDR3 covers 14 residues. The CDR3 DNA reads TGTGCCATCAGTGAGAAGGGGGAGGGGGAGACCCAGTACTTC. Protein sequence: CAISEKGEGETQYF.

The table lists this clonotype with many counts. The gene calls are TRBV24-1 and TRBJ1-5; perhaps TRBD1 as D (6 bases). The CDR3 has 15 residues. The V end was cut by 2 bases, the J end by 4 bases, with 11 bases between. CDR1 is KGHDR, CDR2 SFDVKD, per germline. The CDR3 is CATSDSGQLNQPQHF. In DNA, the CDR3 is TGTGCCACCAGTGATTCCGGACAGCTTAATCAGCCCCAGCATTTT.

This clonotype has a count of ten or more. The rearrangement joins TRBV24-1 to TRBJ1-2; TRBD1 is a possible D gene (5 bases). The germline V and J ends were trimmed by 3 bases and 4 bases, with 8 bases remaining between them. The CDR3 contains 13 residues. Germline-derived CDR1 and CDR2 are KGHDR and SFDVKD. The CDR3 DNA follows: TGTGCCACCAGTGATCTGGACACCTATGGCTACACCTTC. It codes for CATSDLDTYGYTF.

This clonotype has a count of ten or more. The chain carries TRBV24-1 and TRBJ1-5, with D tentatively TRBD1 (6 bases). This CDR3 contains 17 residues. CDR1 and CDR2 (germline): KGHDR, SFDVKD. Trimming took off 0 bases at V and 3 bases at J, with 14 bases between the two ends. DNA for the CDR3: TGTGCCACCAGTGATTTGCAGTCGAGGGGGATCAATCAGCCCCAGCATTTT. Residues: CATSDLQSRGINQPQHF.

This clonotype came up once. The genes are TRBV20-1 and TRBJ1-2; 7 nucleotides line up with TRBD1. CDR3 length: 13 amino acids. The V and J ends lost 6 bases and 3 bases, in that order; junction bases with no gene match: 7. From germline, CDR1 is DFQATT and CDR2 SNEGSKA (reference sequence). The DNA of the CDR3 is TGCAGTGCCAGACCTGACAGGGACTATGGCTACACCTTC. This gives the protein CSARPDRDYGYTF.

As to this clonotype: Because the CDR3 is missing its conserved closing phenylalanine or tryptophan, this is likely a read error. The gene calls are TRBV2 and TRBJ1-2, with D perhaps TRBD1 (6 bases). V was clipped by 6 bases and J by 8 bases, with 19 bases between them. The CDR3 runs 14 residues. Germline lookup yields CDR1 SNHLY and CDR2 FYNNEI. The CDR3 is CASSDEQGVEGYTV. The CDR3 coding sequence is TGTGCCAGCAGCGACGAACAGGGAGTGGAGGGCTACACCGTC.

The table lists this clonotype with many counts. The CDR3 nucleotides read TGTGCCAGTAGTAAATTTCACAGGTATTGGAATCAGCCCCAGCATTTT. Protein sequence: CASSKFHRYWNQPQHF. The V gene is TRBV19, the J gene TRBJ1-5; maybe TRBD1 (5 bases). This CDR3 comprises 16 residues. Trimming removed 4 bases at V and 4 bases at J, with 17 bases between. Germline values: CDR1 LNHDA, CDR2 SQIVND (reference sequence).

This CDR3 is CASSLSVGRETQYF. CDR3 sequence (DNA): TGTGCCAGCAGCTTAAGTGTAGGGCGGGAGACCCAGTACTTC. This chain links TRBV7-8 with TRBJ2-5; D is unclear. Germline V gene sequence: CDR1 SGHVS, CDR2 FQNEAQ. The length of the CDR3 is 14 residues. Trimming stripped 2 bases from V and 5 bases from J, with 12 bases between.

This clonotype was observed a few times. The rearrangement uses TRBV4-1 and TRBJ1-1; D remains ambiguous. Between the trimmed V and J ends, which lost 1 base and 4 bases, there was a span of 10 bases. This CDR3 is 14 amino acids long. Germline CDR1 and CDR2: MGHRA and YSYEKL. The CDR3 reads CASSQGVWGTEAFF. The CDR3, as DNA: TGCGCCAGCAGCCAAGGGGTATGGGGCACTGAAGCTTTCTTT.

This clonotype was observed a few times. The chain couples TRBV11-3 to TRBJ2-4; no reliable D call. Germline CDR1 reads SGHNT; CDR2 reads YENEEA. The CDR3 covers 14 residues. V was clipped by 1 base and J by 8 bases, with 12 bases between them. CDR3 loop: CASSLGSRGDIQYF. Here the CDR3 DNA reads TGTGCCAGCAGCTTAGGGTCTCGAGGAGACATTCAGTACTTC.

This clonotype was observed a handful of times. The rearrangement links TRBV30 to TRBJ2-5; TRBD2 might be the D (5 bases). CDR3 length: 14 residues. Deletions cut 0 bases from V and 1 base from J, with 9 bases between. Germline CDR1 GTSNPN, CDR2 SVGIG (reference sequence). CDR3 region: CAWSVLDFQETQYF. CDR3 DNA sequence: TGTGCCTGGAGTGTTCTGGACTTCCAAGAGACCCAGTACTTC. The full variable domain, with the rest looked up from reference TRBV30 and TRBJ2-5, is SQTIHQWPATLVQPVGSPLSLECTVEGTSNPNLYWYRQAAGRGLQLLFYSVGIGQISSEVPQNLSASRPQDRQFILSSKKLLLSDSGFYLCAWSVLDFQETQYFGPGTRLLVL.

This clonotype appeared many times. The chain combines TRBV9 with TRBJ2-7; unclear D gene. CDR1 is SGDLS and CDR2 is YYNGEE in the germline V gene. The CDR3 spans 13 residues. V lost 4 bases, J lost 6 bases, and 14 bases lay in between. The CDR3 DNA sequence: TGTGCCAGCAGCCCGCGCTTGGTGGGCGAGCAGTACTTC. As protein: CASSPRLVGEQYF.

This clonotype was recorded many times. The V and J genes are TRBV6-5 and TRBJ2-7; 9 bases match TRBD1. The germline gives CDR1 MNHEY, CDR2 SVGAGI. The ends lost 10 bases at V and 0 bases at J; junction bases unmatched: 7. CDR3 length: 14 residues. The CDR3 sequence is CATAGTGSSYEQYF. The DNA for the CDR3 is TGTGCCACTGCCGGGACAGGGAGCTCCTACGAGCAGTACTTC.

CDR3 sequence: CSASLTGGRYEQYF. In DNA, the CDR3 is TGCAGTGCTAGCCTGACAGGGGGCAGATACGAGCAGTACTTC. The chain carries TRBV20-1 and TRBJ2-7; TRBD1 matches 10 bases. V lost 3 bases to trimming and J lost 4 bases; unmatched junction nucleotides: 6. Germline V gives CDR1 DFQATT, CDR2 SNEGSKA (reference sequence). This CDR3 comprises 14 residues.

The chain has TRBV20-1 and TRBJ1-1, with unresolved D. Germline V lookup: CDR1 DFQATT, CDR2 SNEGSKA (reference sequence). This CDR3 has 13 residues. Trimming stripped 0 bases from V and 4 bases from J, with 9 bases between. The DNA for the CDR3 is TGCAGTGCTAGAGATTTCAGAAGCACTGAAGCTTTCTTT. Protein: CSARDFRSTEAFF.

This clonotype was detected ten times or more. The chain combines TRBV6-1 with TRBJ1-1; D remains unclear. This CDR3 is built from 12 residues. Germline V gene sequence: CDR1 MNHNS, CDR2 SASEGT. V lost 2 bases and J lost 9, with 10 bases in between. The CDR3 coding sequence is TGTGCCAGCAGTGAAATGGGGAATAAAGCTTTCTTT. This gives the protein CASSEMGNKAFF.

This clonotype was seen at least ten times. This rearrangement joins TRBV30 to TRBJ1-2, with 10 bases matching TRBD1. Germline V gene data show CDR1 as GTSNPN and CDR2 as SVGIG (reference sequence). The ends lost 3 bases at V and 6 bases at J; junction bases unmatched: 7. The CDR3 length is 14 residues. CDR3 sequence reads: CAWSRDRGQDGYTF. The DNA for the CDR3 is TGTGCCTGGAGCCGTGACAGGGGGCAGGATGGCTACACCTTC.

This clonotype has at least ten counts. The CDR3 bases are TGCGCCAGCAGCTTGGAGGCACTAGGGGAGCTGTTTTTT. Residues: CASSLEALGELFF. The V call is TRBV5-1, the J call TRBJ2-2; no clear D gene. Trimming pared 0 bases from V and 8 bases from J, leaving 8 bases between. The CDR3 has 13 amino acids. Germline-derived CDR1 and CDR2 are SGHRS and YFSETQ.